A selection of T cell receptor beta chains follows, all from one sample in a study of long-term antiretroviral therapy in people with HIV. Method: immunoSEQ multiplex PCR; TCRdb's copy keeps in-frame clones and lacks some. This sample has 20,000 or so clones; more than 70% occur once, and the top ten carry roughly a tenth. The sequenced sample was unsorted PBMCs, obtained 0.5 years before starting antiretroviral therapy. The receptor source for this set is a man aged 18 to 30 with HIV. Each CDR3 is given with its conserved first and last residue. D genes are given only for firm matches. Clone size appears in some rows only: once, few, many, or a class for an expanded clone.

>TRBV9|TRBD1|NA|TRBJ1-2
CASSVEKDRGLNYGYTF
TGTGCCAGCAGCGTAGAGAAGGATAGGGGGCTGAACTATGGCTACACCTTC
>TRBV2|NA|NA|TRBJ1-3
CASSELPLRGYPGNTIYF
TGTGCCAGCAGTGAACTCCCCCTCCGGGGGTATCCTGGAAACACCATATATTTT
>TRBV6-1|TRBD1|NA|TRBJ2-5
CASSAGQEEETQYF
TGTGCCAGCAGCGCCGGACAGGAGGAAGAGACCCAGTACTTC
>TRBV27|NA|NA|TRBJ2-7
CASSPDGPAYYEQYF
TGTGCCAGCAGTCCTGACGGACCAGCTTACTACGAGCAGTACTTC
>TRBV10-3|NA|few|TRBJ2-7
CAIIDPDKEYEQYF
TGTGCCATCATAGATCCGGACAAAGAATACGAGCAGTACTTC
>TRBV27|TRBD1|NA|TRBJ1-5
CASSYTQGQAYSNQPQHF
TGTGCCAGCAGTTATACCCAGGGACAGGCGTATAGCAATCAGCCCCAGCATTTT
>TRBV27|NA|NA|TRBJ1-5
CASSPKDSNQPQHF
TGTGCCAGCAGTCCCAAAGATAGCAATCAGCCCCAGCATTTT
>TRBV18|TRBD1|NA|TRBJ2-7
CASSPLGRDRGKEQYF
TGTGCCAGCTCACCGTTGGGGAGAGACAGGGGAAAAGAGCAGTACTTC
>TRBV9|NA|once|TRBJ1-1
CASSVEPWNTEAFF
TGTGCCAGCAGCGTAGAGCCGTGGAACACTGAAGCTTTCTTT
>TRBV4-1|TRBD2|few|TRBJ2-3
CASSHGLAGGNTDTQYF
TGCGCCAGCAGCCACGGACTAGCGGGGGGAAACACAGATACGCAGTATTTT
>TRBV5-1|NA|once|TRBJ2-7
CASRADYEQYF
TGCGCCAGCAGAGCGGATTACGAGCAGTACTTC